The 10 T cell receptor beta chains listed next were all sequenced from one sample in a study of molecular identifiers for immune sequencing clone quantification. TCRdb analysed the PCR reads with MiXCR anew, one entry per CDR3 protein. This sample yields under 85,000 distinct CDR3 sequences, of which around a sixth are seen a single time; 1.3% to 1.5% belongs to the top ten. Sequenced material: naive CD8+ T cells from blood, with Jurkat cell RNA spiked in. The subset: FACS-sorted CD8+CD4-CCR7+CD45RA+ naive T cells. The receptors stem from a human donor in good health. Some libraries in this study had Jurkat cell RNA spiked in.

This clonotype was counted many times. The CDR3 sequence: CSVEFIRYRETQYF. CDR3 sequence (DNA): TGCAGCGTTGAATTCATCCGTTATCGGGAGACCCAGTACTTC. V is TRBV29-1 and J is TRBJ2-5, with unresolved D. Germline CDR1 SQVTM, CDR2 ANQGSEA. This CDR3 is built from 14 residues. V shed 2 bases and J shed 5 bases, with 15 bases lying between them. The full variable domain, completed using reference TRBV29-1 and TRBJ2-5, is SAVISQKPSRDICQRGTSLTIQCQVDSQVTMMFWYRQQPGQSLTLIATANQGSEATYESGFVIDKFPISRPNLTFSTLTVSNMSPEDSSIYLCSVEFIRYRETQYFGPGTRLLVL.

As regards this clonotype: It may be a read error: a sequence one base away is much more abundant. V gene TRBV7-9 combines with J gene TRBJ2-7; the D gene could be TRBD1 or TRBD2 (5 bases each). Trimming shortened V by 5 bases and J by 7 bases, and 15 bases separated the two germline ends. This CDR3 spans 13 amino acids. Germline V gene lookup returns CDR1 SEHNR and CDR2 FQNEAQ (reference sequence). In nucleotides, the CDR3 is TGTGCCAGCAGCCGGGACGTAGAGACGGAGCAGTACTTC. Its translation: CASSRDVETEQYF.

This clonotype was recorded many times. The chain uses TRBV29-1 and TRBJ2-7; D is unresolved. Trimming took off 4 bases at V and 3 bases at J, with 10 bases between the two ends. CDR1 SQVTM and CDR2 ANQGSEA come from the germline V gene. CDR3 size: 12 residues. DNA of the CDR3: TGCAGCGTTGGAGATACCTTCTACGAGCAGTACTTC. Translation gives CSVGDTFYEQYF.

This clonotype was detected ten times or more. The V call is TRBV6-5, the J call TRBJ2-1; 7 bases align to TRBD1. V trimming: 2 bases; J trimming: 0 bases; junction bases outside the gene matches: 13. The CDR3 covers 19 residues. Germline V gene lookup returns CDR1 MNHEY and CDR2 SVGAGI. The DNA of the CDR3 is TGTGCCAGCAGTTACAGGGCCTACTTGGCAGGGGGCTCCTACAATGAGCAGTTCTTC. It is translated as CASSYRAYLAGGSYNEQFF.

In its sample, this clonotype was seen many times. The chain couples TRBV13 to TRBJ1-5; D is perhaps TRBD1 (5 bases). Trimming pared 5 bases from V and 6 bases from J, leaving 11 bases between. Germline assignment: CDR1 PRHDT and CDR2 FYEKMQ (reference sequence). CDR3 length equals 13 residues. The CDR3 reads CASSPTRGQPQHF. The CDR3 region has the DNA TGTGCCAGCAGCCCTACGAGGGGTCAGCCCCAGCATTTT.

This clonotype was recorded at least ten times. The chain has TRBV11-3 and TRBJ2-1; TRBD2 aligns across 11 bases. V was pared by 3 bases and J by 5 bases, with 6 bases of the junction left unmatched. The CDR3 sequence is 16 residues long. In germline, CDR1 is SGHNT, CDR2 YENEEA. CDR3: CASSFFVTSGDNEQFF. In DNA, the CDR3 is TGTGCCAGCAGCTTTTTCGTGACTAGCGGGGACAATGAGCAGTTCTTC.

Regarding this clonotype: A clone one base away is much larger, so this may be a read error. The chain employs TRBV9 and TRBJ2-2; possible D gene TRBD2, 6 bases. Trimming removed 1 base at V and 6 bases at J, with 13 bases between. The germline V gene has CDR1 SGDLS and CDR2 YYNGEE. CDR3 length: 15 amino acids. In DNA, the CDR3 is TGTGCCAGCAGCGTATCAGAACTAGCAGCCGGGGAGCTGTTTTTT. Translation gives CASSVSELAAGELFF.

A word on this clonotype: A junction end diverges from the germline sequence, so it may reflect a read error. CDR3 loop: CTSGFASGRASEQYF. The CDR3 DNA reads as TGTACCAGCGGTTTTGCTAGCGGGAGGGCCAGCGAGCAGTACTTC. The rearrangement links TRBV12-3 or TRBV12-4 to TRBJ2-7; TRBD2 matches 12 bases. The CDR3 loop spans 15 amino acids.

The CDR3 sequence is CASSHEGGRDAYEQYF. CDR3 nucleotides: TGTGCCAGCAGCCACGAAGGGGGGCGGGATGCCTACGAGCAGTACTTC. The J gene is TRBJ2-7, the V gene TRBV4-2; perhaps D is TRBD1 or TRBD2 (6 bases each). This CDR3 comprises 16 residues. From germline, CDR1 is LGHNA and CDR2 YNFKEQ. V lost 3 bases to trimming and J lost 2 bases, with 17 bases between them.

The rearrangement links TRBV24-1 to TRBJ1-1; TRBD1 matches at 8 bases. Trimming cost V 4 bases and J 4 bases; bases outside gene matches: 4. This CDR3 region has 14 residues. Germline V lookup: CDR1 KGHDR, CDR2 SFDVKD. The CDR3 region has the DNA TGTGCCACCAGTGACCCTGACAGGGGCACTGAAGCTTTCTTT. Its translation: CATSDPDRGTEAFF.